This entry lists 27 T cell receptor beta chains sequenced from one sample in a study of CD8+ T cells in alopecia areata. Treatment: oral pan-JAK inhibitor, 5-10 mg twice daily. Extraction and reverse transcription of RNA yielded cDNA as the sequencing template. The table came from immunoSEQ multiplex PCR; TCRdb's copy has only in-frame clones and leaves some out. The data contain roughly 150,000 clones, nearly 55% of them singletons. The material was CD8+ T cells sorted from blood, obtained at week 4, from a patient treated with tofacitinib. Receptors were obtained from a human donor with alopecia areata.

The V and J genes are TRBV13 and TRBJ2-7, with 8 bases aligning to TRBD1. The junction had 7 bases not matched to a gene; V was cut back by 3 bases and J by 9 bases. CDR1 PRHDT and CDR2 FYEKMQ come from the germline V gene (reference sequence). CDR3 length: 13 residues. CDR3 residues: CASSLGQDPGQYF. CDR3 DNA: TGTGCCAGCAGCTTGGGACAGGACCCCGGGCAGTACTTC.

This chain connects TRBV30 to TRBJ1-2; 8 bases are a match to TRBD1. Trimming removed 2 bases from V and 2 bases from J; junction bases left unmatched: 7. CDR1 is GTSNPN, CDR2 SVGIG, per germline (reference sequence). There are 15 residues in the CDR3. Written as DNA, the CDR3 is TGTGCCTGGAGTTTTACAGGGGGGACCAACTATGGCTACACCTTC. This codes for CAWSFTGGTNYGYTF.

The rearrangement joins TRBV4-3 to TRBJ2-7; no clear D gene. V was cut by 0 bases and J by 5 bases, with 11 bases left in between. Germline-derived CDR1 and CDR2 are LGHNA and YSLEER. This CDR3 has 14 amino acids. CDR3 protein: CASSQDGPLDEQYF. In DNA form, the CDR3 reads TGCGCCAGCAGCCAAGATGGTCCTCTGGACGAGCAGTACTTC.

This chain links TRBV4-1 with TRBJ2-5; tentative D call: TRBD1 (7 bases). This CDR3 comprises 18 residues. Looked up from germline, CDR1 is MGHRA and CDR2 is YSYEKL. The V end was cut by 0 bases, the J end by 5 bases, with 22 bases between. CDR3 sequence (DNA): TGCGCCAGCAGCCAAGATTCTGAGACAGGGTCGGAGGGTGAGACCCAGTACTTC. It translates to CASSQDSETGSEGETQYF.

The CDR3, as DNA: TGTGCCAGCACCGATCCCCAAGGGGGGGCCCCCTACAATGAGCAGTTCTTC. It translates to CASTDPQGGAPYNEQFF. This chain links TRBV2 with TRBJ2-1, with D maybe TRBD2 (7 bases). Germline V gene lookup returns CDR1 SNHLY and CDR2 FYNNEI. The CDR3 loop spans 17 amino acids. V lost 7 bases to trimming and J lost 2 bases, with 21 bases between them.

For this clone: The sample has other DNA sequences that encode this CDR3 too. The chain joins TRBV6-5 to TRBJ1-1; 7 nucleotides align to TRBD1. Trimming took 5 bases from V and 7 from J; bases not matched to a gene: 4. Germline CDR1 is MNHEY and CDR2 is SVGAGI. The CDR3 contains 12 residues. CDR3 sequence: CASSPDRVEAFF. CDR3 nucleotide sequence: TGTGCCAGCAGTCCCGACAGGGTTGAAGCTTTCTTT.

This clone was recorded a few times. The CDR3 DNA is TGTGCCAGCTCACCGTCCCTATGGGCAGATAGCACAGATACGCAGTATTTT. Encoded protein: CASSPSLWADSTDTQYF. V is TRBV18 and J is TRBJ2-3; D call uncertain. The CDR3 contains 17 residues. CDR1 and CDR2 from the germline V gene are KGHSH and LQKENI. V lost 3 bases and J 0 bases, leaving 16 bases between the germline ends.

This chain uses TRBV10-3 with TRBJ2-5, with D unresolved. The V and J ends lost 2 bases and 4 bases respectively, with 5 bases between them. CDR1 and CDR2 from the germline V gene are ENHRY and SYGVKD. This CDR3 is built from 12 residues. The CDR3 loop reads CAISEPRETQYF. The CDR3 coding sequence is TGTGCCATCAGTGAGCCAAGAGAGACCCAGTACTTC.

The gene calls are TRBV27 and TRBJ2-7, with D possibly being TRBD2 (7 bases). V gave up 2 bases and J gave up 4 bases, with 24 bases separating them. This CDR3 has 18 residues. Germline CDR1 and CDR2: MNHEY and SMNVEV (reference sequence). CDR3 region: CASSLTGQSSRGVYEQYF. CDR3 sequence (DNA): TGTGCCAGCAGTTTAACCGGACAGAGCTCCCGGGGGGTTTACGAGCAGTACTTC.

This clone was detected only a few times. The chain carries TRBV5-6 and TRBJ2-3; D is unclear. Germline V gene lookup returns CDR1 SGHDT and CDR2 YYEEEE. The ends were cut back, 2 bases at V and 2 bases at J, with 3 bases in the middle. This CDR3 comprises 12 residues. The DNA for the CDR3 is TGTGCCAGCAGCTTCAACACAGATACGCAGTATTTT. It is translated as CASSFNTDTQYF.

In this sample, this clone turned up a few times. V and J are TRBV27 and TRBJ1-5, with 7 bases that match TRBD1. The CDR3 has 13 amino acids. Germline CDR1 and CDR2: MNHEY and SMNVEV (reference sequence). Trimming removed 5 bases from V and 5 bases from J; junction bases left unmatched: 3. This chain's CDR3 is CASSTGVYQPQHF. The DNA for the CDR3 is TGTGCCAGCAGTACAGGGGTGTATCAGCCCCAGCATTTT.

The chain uses TRBV5-1 and TRBJ2-7, with D maybe TRBD1 (6 bases). V was clipped by 2 bases and J by 0 bases, with 12 bases between them. The CDR3 covers 15 residues. Looked up from germline, CDR1 is SGHRS and CDR2 is YFSETQ. The CDR3 nucleotides read TGCGCCAGCAGCTTAACAGGGCACCCCTCCTACGAGCAGTACTTC. Translating gives CASSLTGHPSYEQYF.

The chain joins TRBV11-2 to TRBJ2-5; TRBD2 matches 12 bases. Per germline, CDR1 SGHAT and CDR2 FQNNGV. Trimming removed 4 bases from V and 2 bases from J; junction bases left unmatched: 5. The CDR3 sequence is 16 residues long. CDR3 in amino acids: CASSSWTSGVQETQYF. CDR3 nucleotide sequence: TGTGCCAGCAGCTCTTGGACTAGCGGGGTACAAGAGACCCAGTACTTC.

This chain uses TRBV4-3 with TRBJ2-1, with 7 positions matching TRBD1. Trimming took 0 bases from V and 7 from J; bases not matched to a gene: 12. The germline V gene has CDR1 LGHNA and CDR2 YSLEER. The CDR3 is made up of 17 amino acids. This CDR3 reads CASSQDRGQGRDNEQFF. As DNA, the CDR3 is TGCGCCAGCAGCCAAGATAGGGGGCAGGGCCGAGATAATGAGCAGTTCTTC.

This clone was detected only a few times. The chain has TRBV6-6 and TRBJ1-3; no reliable D call. The V end was cut by 4 bases, the J end by 1 base, with 14 bases between. The germline gives CDR1 MNHNY, CDR2 SVGAGI (reference sequence). This CDR3 spans 16 amino acids. CDR3 sequence reads: CASSWEGGQSGNTIYF. CDR3 in DNA: TGTGCCAGCAGTTGGGAGGGAGGCCAGTCTGGAAACACCATATATTTT.

This rearrangement joins TRBV25-1 to TRBJ2-2; 9 bases line up with TRBD1. This CDR3 spans 15 amino acids. Germline-derived CDR1 and CDR2 are MGHDK and SYGVNS. V trimming: 6 bases; J trimming: 6 bases; junction bases outside the gene matches: 8. Here the CDR3 reads CASSPGQGFAGELFF. For the CDR3, the DNA is TGTGCCAGCAGCCCGGGACAGGGTTTCGCCGGGGAGCTGTTTTTT. Full variable domain (missing parts from reference TRBV25-1 and TRBJ2-2): EADIYQTPRYLVIGTGKKITLECSQTMGHDKMYWYQQDPGMELHLIHYSYGVNSTEKGDLSSESTVSRIRTEHFPLTLESARPSHTSQYLCASSPGQGFAGELFFGEGSRLTVL.

About this clone itself: Sequence at one end of the junction differs from germline and may be a read error. V usage is TRBV29-1 and J usage is TRBJ2-1; D is unresolved. The CDR3 covers 12 residues. Germline CDR1 reads SQVTM; CDR2 reads ANQGSEA. CDR3 in amino acids: CSVEGQDNEQFF. The CDR3 nucleotides read TGCAGCGTGGAAGGGCAGGACAATGAGCAGTTCTTC.

The genes are TRBV30 and TRBJ1-1; a weak D match, TRBD1 (5 bases). CDR3 size: 13 residues. The germline CDR1 and CDR2 sequences are GTSNPN and SVGIG (reference sequence). V was clipped by 0 bases and J by 11 bases, with 16 bases between them. The CDR3 region has the DNA TGTGCCTGGAGTGTAGGCAGGCTGGGACGGGCTTTCTTT. Translated, it gives CAWSVGRLGRAFF. The full variable domain, with the rest looked up from reference TRBV30 and TRBJ1-1, is SQTIHQWPATLVQPVGSPLSLECTVEGTSNPNLYWYRQAAGRGLQLLFYSVGIGQISSEVPQNLSASRPQDRQFILSSKKLLLSDSGFYLCAWSVGRLGRAFFGQGTRLTVV.

The chain links TRBV5-1 to TRBJ2-3; possibly TRBD1 or TRBD2 for D (5 bases each). The germline CDR1 and CDR2 sequences are SGHRS and YFSETQ. Trimming took 4 bases from V and 6 from J, leaving 18 bases between them. This CDR3 contains 15 residues. The CDR3 spells CASSHWWDERDTQYF. The CDR3 bases are TGCGCCAGCAGCCATTGGTGGGACGAAAGGGATACGCAGTATTTT.

In DNA form, the CDR3 reads TGTGCCAGCAGCTCCGGGACTAGCGGGGGGGCCTCCTACAATGAGCAGTTCTTC. Its translation is CASSSGTSGGASYNEQFF. The chain is built from TRBV7-9 and TRBJ2-1; 16 bases match TRBD2. The V segment lost 4 bases and the J segment 0 bases; nucleotides outside the gene matches: 3. Looked up from germline, CDR1 is SEHNR and CDR2 is FQNEAQ (reference sequence). The CDR3 is made up of 18 amino acids.

The sample holds a few counts of this clone. This chain connects TRBV6-1 to TRBJ2-1; a weak D match, TRBD1 (6 bases). The CDR3 runs 15 residues. Germline assignment: CDR1 MNHNS and CDR2 SASEGT. V lost 3 bases, J lost 7 bases, and 16 bases lay in between. This chain's CDR3 is CASSEVRQAQNEQFF. The CDR3 nucleotides read TGTGCCAGCAGTGAGGTGAGACAGGCCCAAAATGAGCAGTTCTTC.

The chain links TRBV13 to TRBJ1-2; 7 bases are a match to TRBD1. The CDR3 has 15 residues. The J segment lost 2 bases and the V segment lost 5 bases, leaving 8 bases of the junction unmatched. Looked up from germline, CDR1 is PRHDT and CDR2 is FYEKMQ (reference sequence). This chain's CDR3 is CASSPRDSLNYGYTF. CDR3 DNA: TGTGCCAGCAGCCCCCGGGACAGTTTGAACTATGGCTACACCTTC. Full variable domain (rest looked up from reference TRBV13 and TRBJ1-2): AAGVIQSPRHLIKEKRETATLKCYPIPRHDTVYWYQQGPGQDPQFLISFYEKMQSDKGSIPDRFSAQQFSDYHSELNMSSLELGDSALYFCASSPRDSLNYGYTFGSGTRLTVV.

This clone has just a few counts. The chain couples TRBV27 to TRBJ1-2; 9 positions match TRBD1. The CDR3 is 15 residues long. Trimming cost V 5 bases and J 4 bases; bases outside gene matches: 8. The germline V gene has CDR1 MNHEY and CDR2 SMNVEV (reference sequence). CDR3 amino acids: CASSLLGQGGYGYTF. Here the CDR3 DNA reads TGTGCCAGCAGTCTCCTGGGACAGGGCGGCTATGGCTACACCTTC.

The chain employs TRBV4-1 and TRBJ2-6; D remains unclear. The ends were cut back, 4 bases at V and 4 bases at J, with 8 bases in the middle. Germline values: CDR1 MGHRA, CDR2 YSYEKL. CDR3 length equals 14 residues. CDR3 protein: CASSPADGANVLTF. In DNA, the CDR3 is TGCGCCAGCAGCCCCGCGGACGGGGCCAACGTCCTGACTTTC.

The genes are TRBV15 and TRBJ1-1; no clear D. Per the germline V gene, CDR1 is LNHNV and CDR2 is YYDKDF (reference sequence). V lost 0 bases and J 1 base, leaving 6 bases between the germline ends. CDR3 length: 14 amino acids. CDR3 coding DNA: TGTGCCACCAGCAGAGATCTTGGGAACACTGAAGCTTTCTTT. This encodes CATSRDLGNTEAFF.

This clone has just a few counts. This sequence joins TRBV7-9 and TRBJ2-7; D is ambiguous. Trimming shortened V by 8 bases and J by 3 bases, and 14 bases separated the two germline ends. Germline-derived CDR1 and CDR2 are SEHNR and FQNEAQ (reference sequence). There are 13 residues in the CDR3. The CDR3 protein is CASALGKGYEQYF. The CDR3 DNA is TGTGCCAGCGCCCTTGGGAAGGGCTACGAGCAGTACTTC.

The V gene is TRBV30, the J gene TRBJ2-1; the match to TRBD2 covers 7 bases. The CDR3 extends over 15 amino acids. CDR1 GTSNPN and CDR2 SVGIG come from the germline V gene (reference sequence). V lost 2 bases and J lost 4; bases outside the gene matches: 8. The CDR3 DNA is TGTGCCTGGAGTTGGGCTAGCGGATTGTACAATGAGCAGTTCTTC. Translated: CAWSWASGLYNEQFF.